This T cell receptor (beta chain) was retrieved from a study of control samples from healthy donors and cancer patients. Trimming shortened V by 4 bases and J by 4 bases, and 17 bases separated the two germline ends. Germline CDR1 and CDR2: SGHDT and YYEEEE. The CDR3 runs to 16 residues. Profiled with immunoSEQ multiplex PCR; TCRdb holds only in-frame clones, not every one. The sample has around 130,000 clones, nearly 90% seen once. The sequenced sample consisted of PBMCs. The clonotype comes from a man aged 45-65 years with head and neck cancer. The chain joins TRBV5-6 to TRBJ1-4; a weak D match, TRBD1 (5 bases). CDR3 nucleotide sequence: TGTGCCAGCAGCCCTTGGGGCGGGACCTATAATGAAAAACTGTTTTTT. Translated: CASSPWGGTYNEKLFF. Combining the CDR3 with reference TRBV5-6 and TRBJ1-4 gives the whole variable domain DAGVTQSPTHLIKTRGQQVTLRCSPKSGHDTVSWYQQALGQGPQFIFQYYEEEERQRGNFPDRFSGHQFPNYSSELNVNALLLGDSALYLCASSPWGGTYNEKLFFGSGTQLSVL.